The clone carrying this T cell receptor (beta chain) was counted only a few times. Its antigen is not known. The data were obtained in a study of early T cells in non-severe SARS-CoV-2 infection. Study-level findings and limits: Anti-spike CD8 responses were favored in VDJdb matching, and private and CD4 specificities were missed.

TCRdb itself ran the 5' RACE reads through MiXCR, one entry per CDR3 protein. The sample includes roughly 57,000 distinct CDR3 sequences, around 13% of them seen just once. Looked up from germline, CDR1 is DFQATT and CDR2 is SNEGSKA (reference sequence). The J segment lost 3 bases and the V segment lost 5 bases, leaving 11 bases of the junction unmatched. The CDR3 consists of 15 residues. This sample comprised whole blood, obtained at baseline. V is TRBV20-1 and J is TRBJ2-3, with TRBD2 matching over 7 bases. This receptor was obtained from an adult who was a healthcare worker with PCR-confirmed SARS-CoV-2 infection or an uninfected control (not recorded which). The CDR3 DNA reads TGCAGTGCTCCTCGGGGGGTTGGTTGGACAGATACGCAGTATTTT. Protein product: CSAPRGVGWTDTQYF.